A single sample gave rise to the 7 T cell receptor beta chains below, sequenced in a study of shared clonotypes between healthy human individuals. Data came from immunoSEQ multiplex PCR; TCRdb stores just in-frame clones and leaves some out. The sample consists of around 450,000 clones, roughly 83% of them appearing once. The sample comprised PBMCs. These receptors all come from a woman aged 40 to 50 in good health. Some clones in this sample may be carry-over from other donors' samples.

This clone has a single count. For the CDR3, the DNA is TGTGCCAGCAGCCAGGAGGTGGGAACTGAAGCTTTCTTT. The encoded protein is CASSQEVGTEAFF. This sequence joins TRBV11-3 and TRBJ1-1; D gene ambiguous. With 5 bases removed from V and 5 bases from J, the gap between germline ends came to 12 bases. CDR1 is SGHNT and CDR2 is YENEEA in the germline V gene. CDR3 length: 13 amino acids.

The chain links TRBV19 to TRBJ2-1; 7 bases fit TRBD2. The junction had 2 bases not matched to a gene; V was cut back by 3 bases and J by 0 bases. This CDR3 contains 15 residues. CDR1 is LNHDA, CDR2 SQIVND, per germline (reference sequence). Here the CDR3 DNA reads TGTGCCAGTAGTATGGGGGGGAGCTCCTACAATGAGCAGTTCTTC. This codes for CASSMGGSSYNEQFF.

This clone showed up just a few times. This chain connects TRBV29-1 to TRBJ1-1; perhaps TRBD1 as D (5 bases). The V end lost 0 bases, the J end lost 2 bases, and 7 bases lay between the germline ends. CDR1 and CDR2 from the germline V gene are SQVTM and ANQGSEA. The CDR3 has 13 residues. CDR3 sequence reads: CSVEDGANTEAFF. The CDR3 coding sequence is TGCAGCGTTGAAGACGGGGCTAACACTGAAGCTTTCTTT. Drawing the rest from reference TRBV29-1 and TRBJ1-1, the complete variable domain is SAVISQKPSRDICQRGTSLTIQCQVDSQVTMMFWYRQQPGQSLTLIATANQGSEATYESGFVIDKFPISRPNLTFSTLTVSNMSPEDSSIYLCSVEDGANTEAFFGQGTRLTVV.

This chain links TRBV28 with TRBJ1-3, with 7 bases matching TRBD1. Germline CDR1 is MDHEN and CDR2 is SYDVKM. Unmatched junction bases numbered 5, after V lost 6 bases and J lost 3 bases. The CDR3 is 14 residues long. The CDR3 sequence: CASRSGGSGNTIYF. In DNA form, the CDR3 reads TGTGCCAGCAGATCAGGGGGAAGTGGAAACACCATATATTTT.

This CDR3 reads CASSLGVGSIYNEQFF. DNA for the CDR3: TGCGCCAGCAGCTTGGGGGTTGGCAGTATCTACAATGAGCAGTTCTTC. This rearrangement joins TRBV5-1 to TRBJ2-1; D gene ambiguous. Germline assignment: CDR1 SGHRS and CDR2 YFSETQ. V gave up 0 bases and J gave up 3 bases, with 13 bases separating them. The CDR3 runs to 16 residues. Full variable domain (missing parts from reference TRBV5-1 and TRBJ2-1): KAGVTQTPRYLIKTRGQQVTLSCSPISGHRSVSWYQQTPGQGLQFLFEYFSETQRNKGNFPGRFSGRQFSNSRSEMNVSTLELGDSALYLCASSLGVGSIYNEQFFGPGTRLTVL.

This chain uses TRBV6-6 with TRBJ1-4, with D maybe TRBD1 (5 bases). This CDR3 spans 13 amino acids. Trimming shortened V by 3 bases and J by 8 bases, and 10 bases separated the two germline ends. Germline CDR1 reads MNHNY; CDR2 reads SVGAGI (reference sequence). This chain's CDR3 is CASSYGEGEKLFF. CDR3 in DNA: TGTGCCAGCAGTTATGGGGAGGGGGAAAAACTGTTTTTT.

The chain has TRBV6-5 and TRBJ1-1; D possibly corresponds to TRBD1 (5 bases). The germline V gene has CDR1 MNHEY and CDR2 SVGAGI. The CDR3 spans 14 residues. V gave up 2 bases and J gave up 3 bases, with 10 bases separating them. CDR3 in DNA: TGTGCCAGCAGTTACAGGGACGGGGACACTGAAGCTTTCTTT. It is translated as CASSYRDGDTEAFF.